These 20 T cell receptor beta chains originate from one sample sequenced in a study of tumor-infiltrating lymphocytes in primary liver carcinoma. Blood RNA originated from unsorted whole blood, with germline DNA additionally extracted. Synthesis of TCR beta cDNA was carried out from 450 to 500 ng total RNA with a constant-region primer. Generation of the TCR beta libraries relied on three nested multiplex PCR rounds using slightly modified ARM-PCR. Each of the first two PCR rounds ran approximately 9 cycles with TRBV1-TRBV30 forward and C-beta reverse primers. TCRdb fed the multiplex PCR reads into MiXCR, producing one record per CDR3 protein. The table lists about 200,000 distinct CDR3 sequences, about 65% of them singletons. The source material was peripheral blood. Receptors originate from an older woman with primary liver carcinoma and hepatitis B virus infection.

About this clonotype itself: This clone may be a read error of a much larger clone one base away. The rearrangement joins TRBV6-1 to TRBJ2-5; 12 bases are shared with TRBD2. CDR1 and CDR2 (germline): MNHNS, SASEGT. V gave up 1 base and J gave up 4 bases; unmatched junction bases: 10. The CDR3 consists of 18 residues. The CDR3 coding sequence is TGTGCCAGCAGTGAAGAGGACCTAGCGGGAGGGCCGACAGAGACCCAGTACTTC. Encoded protein: CASSEEDLAGGPTETQYF.

With regard to this clonotype: A read error may produce the germline difference seen at one junction end. The chain uses TRBV12-3 or TRBV12-4 and TRBJ2-3, with 8 bases that match TRBD2. The CDR3 has 14 residues. CDR3 DNA sequence: TGTGCCAGCAGTCCCGGGACTAGGCCAGATACGCGGTATTTT. This translates into CASSPGTRPDTRYF.

This clonotype was seen just once. Sequence at one end of the junction differs from germline and may be a read error. The chain employs TRBV11-2 and TRBJ1-2; TRBD1 matches 8 bases. Germline V gives CDR1 SGHAT, CDR2 FQNNGV. There are 16 residues in the CDR3. CDR3 residues: CARSSFRGRHAHDYTF. CDR3 coding DNA: TGTGCCAGGAGCTCTTTCAGGGGGCGTCACGCCCATGACTACACCTTC.

On this clonotype: An end of the junction does not agree with germline; a read error may underlie this. V gene TRBV11-2 combines with J gene TRBJ1-1, with D possibly being TRBD1 (6 bases). Germline CDR1 is SGHAT and CDR2 is FQNNGV. The CDR3 loop spans 17 amino acids. The CDR3 DNA follows: TGTGCCAGCTGCTTAAGTCCCAGGGGTAAAGCTGGAACTGAAGCTTTCTTT. It specifies CASCLSPRGKAGTEAFF.

This clonotype was counted many times. The chain joins TRBV6-2 or TRBV6-3 to TRBJ2-7; 8 bases match TRBD1. V trimming: 2 bases; J trimming: 2 bases; junction bases outside the gene matches: 2. The CDR3 totals 14 residues. Germline V gene sequence: CDR1 MNHEY, CDR2 SVGEGT. CDR3 sequence: CASSYVTGAYEQYF. For the CDR3, the DNA is TGTGCCAGCAGTTACGTGACAGGGGCCTACGAGCAGTACTTC.

The table lists this clonotype with a few counts. V usage is TRBV30 and J usage is TRBJ2-6; D is uncertain. The CDR3 runs 12 residues. Germline V gives CDR1 GTSNPN, CDR2 SVGIG (reference sequence). Between the trimmed V and J ends, which lost 4 bases and 1 base, there was a span of 2 bases. CDR3 residues: CAWKSGANVLTF. Here the CDR3 DNA reads TGTGCCTGGAAATCTGGGGCCAACGTCCTGACTTTC.

In the case of this clonotype: It may be a read error: a sequence one base away is much more abundant. The chain carries TRBV5-5 and TRBJ1-5; TRBD1 is a possible D gene (5 bases). Deletions cut 0 bases from V and 2 bases from J, with 12 bases between. The CDR3 length is 16 residues. Germline V gene lookup returns CDR1 SGHKS and CDR2 YYEKEE (reference sequence). The chain's CDR3 is CASSLEQVVCNQPQHF. The DNA for the CDR3 is TGTGCCAGCAGCTTGGAACAGGTTGTTTGCAATCAGCCCCAGCATTTT.

Regarding this clonotype: This may arise from a read error, as a much more abundant clone is one base away. The CDR3 does not close with the conserved phenylalanine or tryptophan, likely indicating a read error. The genes are TRBV29-1 and TRBJ2-1; D call uncertain. CDR3 length equals 11 residues. Deletions cut 7 bases from V and 9 bases from J, with 13 bases between. Germline CDR1 reads SQVTM; CDR2 reads ANQGSEA. The CDR3 DNA sequence: TGCAGCGCAGACAAAAGAGGTGAGCAGTTCTTA. It yields the protein CSADKRGEQFL.

Of note for this clonotype: This may arise from a read error, as a much more abundant clone is one base away. Because it lacks the conserved phenylalanine or tryptophan at the end, this CDR3 is likely a read error. The limits of the CDR3 on the DNA are not certain, so only TCRdb's listed CDR3 is given. The rearrangement uses TRBV6-2 or TRBV6-3 and TRBJ1-1; the D call in the table, TRBD1, was not verified against the DNA. The length of the CDR3 is 14 amino acids, counting both ends. CDR1 and CDR2 from the germline V gene are MNHEY and SVGEGT. CDR3 protein: CASRVQAALGSGFS.

The chain joins TRBV5-1 to TRBJ2-5; 10 nucleotides agree with TRBD2. With V trimmed by 4 bases and J by 4 bases, 16 bases remained unmatched. The CDR3 has 18 residues. In germline, CDR1 is SGHRS, CDR2 YFSETQ. In DNA form, the CDR3 reads TGCGCCAGCAGCCACACTTTCTCTAGCGGGAGTTTCGGAGAGACCCAGTACTTC. Translating it yields CASSHTFSSGSFGETQYF.

The rearrangement links TRBV2 to TRBJ2-5; D ambiguous. The CDR3 sequence is 13 residues long. The germline V and J ends were trimmed by 1 base and 3 bases, with 6 bases remaining between them. Germline loops: CDR1 SNHLY, CDR2 FYNNEI. The CDR3 protein is CASSEGRKETQYF. The CDR3 nucleotides read TGTGCCAGCAGTGAAGGGCGGAAAGAGACCCAGTACTTC.

Details on this clonotype: This may be a read error, as it is one base from a much larger clone. V and J are TRBV5-4 and TRBJ1-2, with 8 bases fitting TRBD1. V was pared by 8 bases and J by 8 bases, with 11 bases of the junction left unmatched. CDR1 is SGHNT, CDR2 YYREEE, per germline (reference sequence). CDR3 length: 13 residues. CDR3 nucleotides: TGTGCCAGAAGCCGGCAGGGGGCCGCAGGCTACACCTTC. Translating it yields CARSRQGAAGYTF.

About this clonotype itself: One end of the junction does not line up with germline, which may come from a read error. The chain links TRBV5-4 to TRBJ1-1; D unresolved. This CDR3 has 14 residues. Germline V gene sequence: CDR1 SGHNT, CDR2 YYREEE (reference sequence). CDR3 region: CVSSFGGFLAEAFF. The CDR3 DNA follows: TGTGTCAGCAGCTTCGGAGGATTTCTGGCTGAAGCTTTCTTT.

The genes are TRBV28 and TRBJ2-3, with TRBD2 matching 9 bases. Germline CDR1 reads MDHEN; CDR2 reads SYDVKM. Trimming took 5 bases from V and 0 from J; bases not matched to a gene: 18. The CDR3 is 20 amino acids. The CDR3 nucleotides are TGTGCCAGCAGTCCGCGCGGGAGGGCCACCTTTCGTCTAAGCACAGATACGCAGTATTTT. This translates into CASSPRGRATFRLSTDTQYF.

About this clonotype: It is likely a read error, because the conserved phenylalanine at the end of the CDR3 is missing. This rearrangement joins TRBV29-1 to TRBJ2-1; the match to TRBD2 covers 10 bases. CDR1 is SQVTM and CDR2 is ANQGSEA in the germline V gene. The CDR3 extends over 14 amino acids. J gave up 10 bases and V 7 bases, and 13 bases lay outside the gene matches. In DNA, the CDR3 is TGCAGCGCCTCTGGACTAGCGGCCGGGGAAGAGCAGTTCCTC. As protein: CSASGLAAGEEQFL.

About this clonotype itself: This may arise from a read error, as a much more abundant clone is one base away. The chain couples TRBV28 to TRBJ2-7, with D possibly matching TRBD2 (5 bases). Trimming removed 5 bases from V and 4 bases from J, with 15 bases in between. The CDR3 consists of 14 residues. Germline V lookup: CDR1 MDHEN, CDR2 SYDVKM. In nucleotides, the CDR3 is TGTGCCAGCAGTCGAGGAGACCGACTATACGAGCAGTACTTC. Translation gives CASSRGDRLYEQYF.

This clonotype was detected only a few times. A read error may explain this, as a much larger clone is one base away. The CDR3: CASSHSGGGDTQYF. The CDR3 DNA follows: TGTGCCAGCAGCCACAGCGGGGGTGGAGATACGCAGTATTTT. The chain employs TRBV4-2 and TRBJ2-3, with 8 nucleotides matching TRBD2. Germline V gives CDR1 LGHNA, CDR2 YNFKEQ. The CDR3 has 14 residues. V was pared by 3 bases and J by 5 bases, with 4 bases of the junction left unmatched.

As to this clonotype: Relative to the germline gene, one junction end is altered; a read error may explain this. CDR3 nucleotides: TGCGACAGCAGCCAAGGTAGCGGGAGGGCCGGGGTAAGTGAGCAGTTCTTC. It encodes CDSSQGSGRAGVSEQFF. The rearrangement uses TRBV4-1 and TRBJ2-1, with TRBD2 identical over 11 bases. Germline values: CDR1 MGHRA, CDR2 YSYEKL. This CDR3 region has 17 residues.

This chain uses TRBV29-1 with TRBJ2-7, with D possibly TRBD2 on 6 matching bases. The CDR3 loop spans 12 amino acids. Germline lookup yields CDR1 SQVTM and CDR2 ANQGSEA. V lost 7 bases to trimming and J lost 4 bases, with 14 bases between them. The CDR3 region is CSATSRSYEQYF. CDR3 coding DNA: TGCAGCGCGACTAGTAGGAGTTACGAGCAGTACTTC.

As concerns this clonotype: One end of the junction fails to match germline, which may point to a read error. The V call is TRBV11-2, the J call TRBJ2-1; D is unresolved. Germline CDR1 is SGHAT and CDR2 is FQNNGV. The CDR3 length is 13 residues. The DNA for the CDR3 is TGTGCTAGCAGATTAGATGTTCAGTGGGAGCAGTTCTTC. Translation: CASRLDVQWEQFF.